This record covers a single T cell receptor beta chain. Its antigen remains unidentified. No base qualities exist here, and no much larger clone lies one base off it. The data belong to a study of blood T cell repertoires in COVID-19 (dated by TCRdb to about 2020). For the study in its entirety: Samples from collaborators originated in the United States, Italy and Spain and spanned both the acute and convalescent phases of COVID-19. The repertoires were released in a freely available public database intended as a resource for research on the immune response to SARS-CoV-2. The material from the prospective study consisted of cDNA or gDNA derived from T cells, B-cell-depleted T cells, or PBMCs. The samples were drawn from two sources: the first 160 participants of the ongoing ImmuneRACE study, and fewer than 1,500 subjects contributed by 6 global collaborators. The sample metadata nearly always contained a de-identified subject ID, COVID-19 status, age in years and sex. Where available, HLA class I and class II types were obtained from metadata supplied by the sample provider rather than from assay-based typing. Deeply sampled blood TCRbeta repertoires from subjects exposed to, actively infected with, or recovered from COVID-19 were included in the dataset. Overall results and qualifications from the work: How much clinical and demographic metadata was included differed by source and by participant, and the metadata was provided uncurated.

TCRbeta CDR3 regions were amplified from genomic DNA by means of the immunoSEQ Assay, a bias-controlled multiplex PCR. The authors' analysis ran thus. Within the assay, amplification of reference gene primers was used to estimate how many nucleated cells each sample contained. To quantify the absolute abundance of each unique TCRbeta CDR3 rearrangement, sequence reads were collapsed and filtered. For each sample, productive Simpson clonality was calculated as the square root of Simpson's diversity index over productive rearrangements. The table comes from immuneACCESS by way of TCRdb, which keeps in-frame sequences with V and J called. Part of the clones is missing from these tables; in studies checked, under half for an unresolved V gene and the rest for unknown reasons. That table supplies the V and J calls and clone size; D and trimming were determined from the DNA. The sample has over 100,000 clones on record, more than 75% of them singletons. The ten most abundant clones make up less than 1.5% of the sample.

V trim: 0 bases; J trim: 4 bases; unmatched bases: 4. Sequences SGDLS (CDR1) and YYNGEE (CDR2) are obtained from the germline V gene. Reading from cysteine to phenylalanine, the CDR3 counts 15 amino acids. This entry keeps only the CDR3 DNA: 45 bases, framed from base 1. Collaborating institutions collected whole blood in K2EDTA tubes following their own protocols. For TCRbeta analysis, collaborators shipped samples in one of three forms: frozen whole blood, isolated PBMCs, or DNA extracted from either of those sample types. The sequence links TRBV9 to TRBJ1-3, with 7 central nucleotides matching TRBD1. Sequencing was performed on peripheral blood. This sequence originates from a man aged 35-49 years with acute or convalescent COVID-19. In nucleotide form, the sequence is TGTGCCAGCAGCGTAGCAGGGGGGCGAGGAAACACCATATATTTT. Translation gives CASSVAGGRGNTIYF.